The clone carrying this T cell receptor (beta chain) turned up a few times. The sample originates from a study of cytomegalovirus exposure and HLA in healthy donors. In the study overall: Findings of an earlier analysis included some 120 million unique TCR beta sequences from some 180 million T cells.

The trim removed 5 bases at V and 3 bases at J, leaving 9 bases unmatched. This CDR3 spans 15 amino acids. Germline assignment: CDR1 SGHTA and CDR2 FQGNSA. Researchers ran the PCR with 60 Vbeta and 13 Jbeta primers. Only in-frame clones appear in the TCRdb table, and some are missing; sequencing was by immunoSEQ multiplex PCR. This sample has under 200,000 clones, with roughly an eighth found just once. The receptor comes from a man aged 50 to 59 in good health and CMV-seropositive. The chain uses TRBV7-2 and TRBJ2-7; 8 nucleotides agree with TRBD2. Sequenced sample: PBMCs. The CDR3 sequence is CASSRSGGGGYEQYF. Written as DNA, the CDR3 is TGTGCCAGCAGCCGTTCGGGGGGGGGCGGCTACGAGCAGTACTTC.